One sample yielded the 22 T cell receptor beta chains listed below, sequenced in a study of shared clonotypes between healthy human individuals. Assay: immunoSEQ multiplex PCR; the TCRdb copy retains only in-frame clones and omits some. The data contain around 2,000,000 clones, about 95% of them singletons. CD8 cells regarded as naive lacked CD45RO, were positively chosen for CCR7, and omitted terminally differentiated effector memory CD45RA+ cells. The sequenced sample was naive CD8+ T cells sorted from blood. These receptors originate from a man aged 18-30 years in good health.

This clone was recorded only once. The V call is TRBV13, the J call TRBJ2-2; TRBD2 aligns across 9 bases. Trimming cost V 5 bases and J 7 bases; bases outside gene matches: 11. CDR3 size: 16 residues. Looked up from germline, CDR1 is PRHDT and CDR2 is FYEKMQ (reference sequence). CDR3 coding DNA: TGTGCCAGCAGCCGCAGGGGATTAGCGGGGGACGGGGAGCTGTTTTTT. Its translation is CASSRRGLAGDGELFF.

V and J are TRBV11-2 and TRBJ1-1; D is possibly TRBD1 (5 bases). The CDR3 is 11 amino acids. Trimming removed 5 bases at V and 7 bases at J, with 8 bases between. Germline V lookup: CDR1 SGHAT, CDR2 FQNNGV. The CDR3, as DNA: TGTGCCAGCAGCACCAGGGTTGAAGCTTTCTTT. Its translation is CASSTRVEAFF.

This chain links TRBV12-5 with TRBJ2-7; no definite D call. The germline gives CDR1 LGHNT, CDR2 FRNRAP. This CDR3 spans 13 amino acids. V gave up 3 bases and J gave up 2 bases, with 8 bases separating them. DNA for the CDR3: TGTGCTAGTGGTTTCTCACAAGCCTACGAGCAGTACTTC. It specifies CASGFSQAYEQYF. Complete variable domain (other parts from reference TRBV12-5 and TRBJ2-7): DARVTQTPRHKVTEMGQEVTMRCQPILGHNTVFWYRQTMMQGLELLAYFRNRAPLDDSGMPKDRFSAEMPDATLATLKIQPSEPRDSAVYFCASGFSQAYEQYFGPGTRLTVT.

The CDR3 sequence is CASSLARGSSYNEQFF. CDR3 DNA: TGTGCCAGCAGCCTGGCACGGGGGAGCTCCTACAATGAGCAGTTCTTC. This chain links TRBV11-2 with TRBJ2-1, with D maybe TRBD2 (6 bases). The CDR3 is 16 residues long. Germline lookup yields CDR1 SGHAT and CDR2 FQNNGV. V was trimmed by 5 bases and J by 0 bases, leaving 14 bases between them.

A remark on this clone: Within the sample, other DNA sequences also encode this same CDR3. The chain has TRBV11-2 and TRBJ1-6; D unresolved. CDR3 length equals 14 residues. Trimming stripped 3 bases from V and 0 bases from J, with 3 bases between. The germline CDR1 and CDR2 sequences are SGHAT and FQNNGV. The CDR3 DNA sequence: TGTGCCAGCAGCTTGAGCTCCTATAATTCACCCCTCCACTTT. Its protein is CASSLSSYNSPLHF.

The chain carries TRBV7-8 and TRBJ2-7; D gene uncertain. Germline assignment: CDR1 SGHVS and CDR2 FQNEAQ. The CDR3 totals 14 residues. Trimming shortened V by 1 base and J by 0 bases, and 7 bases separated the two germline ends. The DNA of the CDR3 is TGTGCCAGCAGCTTAGAGAACGGCTCCTACGAGCAGTACTTC. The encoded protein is CASSLENGSYEQYF.

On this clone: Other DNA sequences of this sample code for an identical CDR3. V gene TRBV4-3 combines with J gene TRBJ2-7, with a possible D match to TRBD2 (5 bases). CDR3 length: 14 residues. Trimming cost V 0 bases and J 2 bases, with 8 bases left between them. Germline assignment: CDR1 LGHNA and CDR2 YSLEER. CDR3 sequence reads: CASSQDEGAYEQYF. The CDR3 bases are TGCGCCAGCAGCCAAGATGAGGGAGCCTACGAGCAGTACTTC.

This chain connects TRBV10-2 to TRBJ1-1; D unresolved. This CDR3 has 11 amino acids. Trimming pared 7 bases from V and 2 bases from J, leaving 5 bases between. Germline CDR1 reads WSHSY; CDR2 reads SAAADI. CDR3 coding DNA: TGCGCCAGCATTGGCAACACTGAAGCTTTCTTT. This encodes CASIGNTEAFF.

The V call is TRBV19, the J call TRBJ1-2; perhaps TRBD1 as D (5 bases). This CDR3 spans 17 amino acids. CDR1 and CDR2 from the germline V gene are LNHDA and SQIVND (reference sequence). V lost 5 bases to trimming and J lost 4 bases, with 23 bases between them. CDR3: CASSLILSDPGPYGYTF. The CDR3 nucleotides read TGTGCCAGTAGTCTGATTCTCTCCGACCCGGGGCCCTATGGCTACACCTTC.

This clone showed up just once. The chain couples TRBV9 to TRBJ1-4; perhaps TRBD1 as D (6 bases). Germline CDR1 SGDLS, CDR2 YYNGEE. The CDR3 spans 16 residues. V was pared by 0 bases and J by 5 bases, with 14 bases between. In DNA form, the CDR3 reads TGTGCCAGCAGCGTAGCGCCGTTAGGGGGGAATGAAAAACTGTTTTTT. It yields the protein CASSVAPLGGNEKLFF.

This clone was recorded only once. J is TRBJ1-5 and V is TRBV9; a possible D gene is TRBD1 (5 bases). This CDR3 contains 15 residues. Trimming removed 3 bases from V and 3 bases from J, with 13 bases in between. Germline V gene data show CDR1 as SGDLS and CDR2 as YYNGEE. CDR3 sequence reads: CASSEVDSPNQPQHF. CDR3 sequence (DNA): TGTGCCAGCAGCGAAGTCGACAGCCCCAATCAGCCCCAGCATTTT.

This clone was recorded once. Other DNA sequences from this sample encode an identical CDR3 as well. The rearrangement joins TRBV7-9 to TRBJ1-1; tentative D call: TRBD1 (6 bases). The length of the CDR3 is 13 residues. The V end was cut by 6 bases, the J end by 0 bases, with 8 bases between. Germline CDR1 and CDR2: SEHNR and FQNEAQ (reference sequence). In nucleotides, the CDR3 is TGTGCCAGCAGAGGGGGGCTGAACACTGAAGCTTTCTTT. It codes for CASRGGLNTEAFF.

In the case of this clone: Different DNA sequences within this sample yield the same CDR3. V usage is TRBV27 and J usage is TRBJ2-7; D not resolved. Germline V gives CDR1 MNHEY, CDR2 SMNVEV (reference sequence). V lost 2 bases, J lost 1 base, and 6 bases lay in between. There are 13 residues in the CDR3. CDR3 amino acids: CASSLDRSYEQYF. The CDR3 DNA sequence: TGTGCCAGCAGTTTAGATAGGTCCTACGAGCAGTACTTC.

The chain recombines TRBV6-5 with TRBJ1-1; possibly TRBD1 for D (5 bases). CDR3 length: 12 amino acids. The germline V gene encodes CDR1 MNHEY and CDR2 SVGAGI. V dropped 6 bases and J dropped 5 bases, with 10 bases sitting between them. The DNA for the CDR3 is TGTGCCAGCAGCCACTGGGGGACTGAAGCTTTCTTT. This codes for CASSHWGTEAFF.

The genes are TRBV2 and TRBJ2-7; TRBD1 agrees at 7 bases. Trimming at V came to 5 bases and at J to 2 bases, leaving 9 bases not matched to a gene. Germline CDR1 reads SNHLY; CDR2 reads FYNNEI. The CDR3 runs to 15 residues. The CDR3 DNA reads TGTGCCAGCAGTCCTCCGGACAGGTCAACCTACGAGCAGTACTTC. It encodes CASSPPDRSTYEQYF. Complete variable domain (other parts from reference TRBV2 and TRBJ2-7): EPEVTQTPSHQVTQMGQEVILRCVPISNHLYFYWYRQILGQKVEFLVSFYNNEISEKSEIFDDQFSVERPDGSNFTLKIRSTKLEDSAMYFCASSPPDRSTYEQYFGPGTRLTVT.

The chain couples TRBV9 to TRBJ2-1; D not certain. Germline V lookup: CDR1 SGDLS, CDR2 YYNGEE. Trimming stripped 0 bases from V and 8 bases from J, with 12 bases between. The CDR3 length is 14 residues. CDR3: CASSVATVAHEQFF. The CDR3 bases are TGTGCCAGCAGCGTAGCTACGGTGGCCCATGAGCAGTTCTTC.

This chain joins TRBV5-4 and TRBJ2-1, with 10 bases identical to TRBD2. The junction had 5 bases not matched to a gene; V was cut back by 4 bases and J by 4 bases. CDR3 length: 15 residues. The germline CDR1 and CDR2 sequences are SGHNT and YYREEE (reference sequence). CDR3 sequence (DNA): TGTGCCAGCAGCCTTGGACTAGCGGAGTACAATGAGCAGTTCTTC. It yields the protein CASSLGLAEYNEQFF.

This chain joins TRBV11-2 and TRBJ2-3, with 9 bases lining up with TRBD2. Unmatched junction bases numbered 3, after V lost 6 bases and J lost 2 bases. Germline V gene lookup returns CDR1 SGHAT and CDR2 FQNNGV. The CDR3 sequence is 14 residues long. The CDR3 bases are TGTGCCAGCAGGGGCGGGGGGGACACAGATACGCAGTATTTT. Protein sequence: CASRGGGDTDTQYF.

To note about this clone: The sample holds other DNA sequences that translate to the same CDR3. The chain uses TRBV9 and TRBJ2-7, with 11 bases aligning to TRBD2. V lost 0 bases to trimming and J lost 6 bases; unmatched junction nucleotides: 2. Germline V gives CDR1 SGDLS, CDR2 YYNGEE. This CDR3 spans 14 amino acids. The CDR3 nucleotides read TGTGCCAGCAGCGTAGGGCTAGCGGGAGGCGAGCAGTACTTC. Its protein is CASSVGLAGGEQYF.

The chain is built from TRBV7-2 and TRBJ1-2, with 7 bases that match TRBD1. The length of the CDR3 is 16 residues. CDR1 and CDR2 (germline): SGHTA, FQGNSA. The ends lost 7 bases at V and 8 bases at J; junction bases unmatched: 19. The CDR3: CASTPSFAVSGGGYTF. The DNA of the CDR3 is TGTGCCAGCACTCCCTCTTTCGCCGTCTCAGGGGGAGGCTACACCTTC. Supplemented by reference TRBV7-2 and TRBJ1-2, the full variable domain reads GAGVSQSPSNKVTEKGKDVELRCDPISGHTALYWYRQSLGQGLEFLIYFQGNSAPDKSGLPSDRFSAERTGGSVSTLTIQRTQQEDSAVYLCASTPSFAVSGGGYTFGSGTRLTVV.

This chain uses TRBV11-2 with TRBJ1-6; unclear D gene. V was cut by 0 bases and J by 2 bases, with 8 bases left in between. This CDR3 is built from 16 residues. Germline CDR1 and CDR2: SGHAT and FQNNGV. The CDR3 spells CASSLEAATYNSPLHF. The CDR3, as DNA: TGTGCCAGCAGCTTAGAAGCAGCCACCTATAATTCACCCCTCCACTTT. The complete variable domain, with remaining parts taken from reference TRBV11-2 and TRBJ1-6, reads EAGVAQSPRYKIIEKRQSVAFWCNPISGHATLYWYQQILGQGPKLLIQFQNNGVVDDSQLPKDRFSAERLKGVDSTLKIQPAKLEDSAVYLCASSLEAATYNSPLHFGNGTRLTVT.

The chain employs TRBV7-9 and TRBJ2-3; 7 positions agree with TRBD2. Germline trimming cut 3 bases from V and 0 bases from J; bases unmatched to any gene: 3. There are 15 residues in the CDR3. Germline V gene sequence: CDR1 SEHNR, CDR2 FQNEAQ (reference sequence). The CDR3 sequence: CASSFTAGSTDTQYF. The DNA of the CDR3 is TGTGCCAGCAGCTTTACAGCGGGAAGCACAGATACGCAGTATTTT.